This T cell receptor beta chain appears in the sequencing data of a study of cytomegalovirus exposure and HLA in healthy donors. V lost 1 base and J lost 6; bases outside the gene matches: 12. The CDR3 spans 17 residues. The germline CDR1 and CDR2 sequences are SGDLS and YYNGEE. General study points: An ancestry cluster, one associated with Asian ancestry, reportedly showed fewer N-insertions than the 666-donor mean in a later analysis.

PCR employed 60 Vbeta and 13 Jbeta primers. Libraries were prepared by immunoSEQ multiplex PCR; TCRdb keeps only in-frame clonotypes and omits some of them. The repertoire holds approximately 160,000 clones, with approximately 84% as singletons. The sample holds a few counts of this clone. Its antigen is still unknown. The chain has TRBV9 and TRBJ2-2; 7 bases map to TRBD2. This TCR derives from a man aged 45-65 years in good health and CMV-seropositive. The specimen sequenced was PBMCs. DNA for the CDR3: TGTGCCAGCAGCGTAAAGAGACGCCAACTAGCGCCCGGGGAGCTGTTTTTT. Its protein product is CASSVKRRQLAPGELFF. Supplemented by reference TRBV9 and TRBJ2-2, the full variable domain reads DSGVTQTPKHLITATGQRVTLRCSPRSGDLSVYWYQQSLDQGLQFLIQYYNGEERAKGNILERFSAQQFPDLHSELNLSSLELGDSALYFCASSVKRRQLAPGELFFGEGSRLTVL.